Sequencing of this TCR beta chain was carried out in a study of shared clonotypes between healthy human individuals. Study-level findings and limits: Naive subsets, compared against memory subsets, generally had larger estimated richness values.

There are 14 residues in the CDR3. With 7 bases clipped from V and 10 bases from J, the junction kept 6 bases outside the gene matches. Germline V gene lookup returns CDR1 MNHEY and CDR2 SMNVEV (reference sequence). The authors distributed each subset's genomic DNA evenly over several immunoSEQ plates. Assay used: immunoSEQ multiplex PCR; TCRdb lists only in-frame clones, some missing. The sample records 2 million to 3 million clones, approximately 94% being singletons. To note about this clone: No antigen is known for it.

Material: naive CD4+ T cells sorted from blood. Subset reported: CD45RA+ positively selected. The rearrangement joins TRBV27 to TRBJ1-6; 11 bases are a match to TRBD1. The sequence was collected from a man aged 18 to 35 in good health. The chain's CDR3 is CASTRTGGKSPLHF. The DNA for the CDR3 is TGTGCCAGCACCCGGACAGGGGGCAAATCACCCCTCCACTTT.